These 8 T cell receptor beta chains originate from one sample sequenced in a study of T cell responses to AZD1222 COVID-19 vaccine (dated by TCRdb to the early 2020s). Libraries came from the immunoSEQ multiplex PCR assay. Here the immuneACCESS table is served through TCRdb, limited to in-frame sequences with V and J called. Missing clones are a known gap in these copies; in checked studies unresolved V genes cover under half, and the rest lacks a known reason. The sample table records about 160,000 clones; approximately 88% of these occur just once. The ten biggest clones cover 4% to 5.5% of the sample. The meaning of the sample's time point label: about 28 days (+/-7) after the second vaccine dose. Source: peripheral blood, taken 28 days after the second AZD1222 dose. The receptor source for this set is an adult who received the AZD1222 COVID-19 vaccine.

V is TRBV5-1 and J is TRBJ1-1; no clear D. The germline gives CDR1 SGHRS, CDR2 YFSETQ. The V gene lost 0 bases and the J gene lost 5 bases, with 11 bases spanning the gap. The CDR3 is 14 amino acids. Here the CDR3 reads CASSLDTGWTEAFF. CDR3 nucleotide sequence: TGCGCCAGCAGCTTGGACACGGGATGGACTGAAGCTTTCTTT.

This chain joins TRBV7-9 and TRBJ1-3; D unresolved. V was trimmed by 1 base and J by 2 bases, leaving 6 bases between them. CDR1 is SEHNR and CDR2 is FQNEAQ in the germline V gene (reference sequence). This CDR3 spans 14 amino acids. DNA for the CDR3: TGTGCCAGCAGCTTAGAACAGCCTGGAAACACCATATATTTT. Protein product: CASSLEQPGNTIYF.

The V gene is TRBV11-3, the J gene TRBJ2-5; D possibly corresponds to TRBD2 (6 bases). Germline loops: CDR1 SGHNT, CDR2 YENEEA. The length of the CDR3 is 13 residues. V lost 2 bases and J 3 bases, leaving 7 bases between the germline ends. The CDR3, as DNA: TGTGCCAGCAGCTTATGGGGGGAAGAGACCCAGTACTTC. This gives the protein CASSLWGEETQYF.

The chain employs TRBV3-1 (or the pseudogene TRBV3-2) and TRBJ1-6, with 7 nucleotides matching TRBD1. CDR1 and CDR2 from the germline V gene are LGHDT and YNNKEL (reference sequence). This CDR3 comprises 14 residues. The trim removed 1 base at V and 9 bases at J, leaving 3 bases unmatched. CDR3 nucleotides: TGTGCCAGCAGCCAAGGACAGGGAGGTTCACCCCTCCACTTT. It encodes CASSQGQGGSPLHF.

In this sample, this clone turned up once. The genes are TRBV19 and TRBJ2-7, with 7 bases lining up with TRBD1. Germline values: CDR1 LNHDA, CDR2 SQIVND (reference sequence). Germline trimming cut 6 bases from V and 7 bases from J; bases unmatched to any gene: 9. The CDR3 is 13 residues long. The CDR3 spells CASRGRGSGEQYF. The CDR3 DNA sequence: TGTGCCAGTAGAGGCAGGGGGTCGGGGGAGCAGTACTTC.

As concerns this clone: The same CDR3 also results from other DNA sequences found in this sample. This chain uses TRBV4-1 with TRBJ1-5; D is ambiguous. Per the germline V gene, CDR1 is MGHRA and CDR2 is YSYEKL. This CDR3 is built from 12 residues. V was shortened by 3 bases and J by 4 bases, with 4 bases between the two germline ends. CDR3 nucleotide sequence: TGCGCCAGCAGCCAGCCTAATCAGCCCCAGCATTTT. Its protein is CASSQPNQPQHF.

This CDR3 reads CASSYVQGNTGELFF. CDR3 nucleotide sequence: TGTGCCAGCAGTTACGTACAGGGAAACACCGGGGAGCTGTTTTTT. The chain joins TRBV6-6 to TRBJ2-2, with D tentatively TRBD1 (6 bases). The CDR3 has 15 residues. CDR1 and CDR2 from the germline V gene are MNHNY and SVGAGI (reference sequence). The germline V and J ends were trimmed by 2 bases and 2 bases, with 9 bases remaining between them.

V gene TRBV10-3 combines with J gene TRBJ1-5, with D perhaps matching TRBD1 (6 bases). V was pared by 10 bases and J by 1 base, with 8 bases between. Germline CDR1 and CDR2: ENHRY and SYGVKD. The CDR3 loop spans 12 amino acids. Written as DNA, the CDR3 is TGTGCCACGGGGGCCAGCAATCAGCCCCAGCATTTT. The encoded protein is CATGASNQPQHF.